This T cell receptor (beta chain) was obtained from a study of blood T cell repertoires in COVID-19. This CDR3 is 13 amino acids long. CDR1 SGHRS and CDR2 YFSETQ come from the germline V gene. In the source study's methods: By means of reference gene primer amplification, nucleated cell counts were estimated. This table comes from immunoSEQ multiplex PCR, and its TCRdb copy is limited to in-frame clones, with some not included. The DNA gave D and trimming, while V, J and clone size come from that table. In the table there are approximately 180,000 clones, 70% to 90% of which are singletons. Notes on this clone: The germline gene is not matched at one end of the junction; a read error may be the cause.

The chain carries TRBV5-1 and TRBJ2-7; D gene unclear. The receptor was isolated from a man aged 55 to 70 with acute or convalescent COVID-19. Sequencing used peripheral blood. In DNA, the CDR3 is TGCGCCAGCAGCTTGCCGACTCCCTATGAGCAGTACTTC. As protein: CASSLPTPYEQYF.